The sequence of this T cell receptor beta chain was determined in a study of response to subunit inactivated influenza vaccine (dated by TCRdb to between 2018 and 2020). About the study as a whole: To follow how T cells responded to a trivalent subunit inactivated influenza vaccine, the researchers relied on deep quantitative profiling of the T cell receptor repertoire.

CDR1 and CDR2 (SEHNR, FQNEAQ) derive from the germline V gene (reference sequence). The cysteine opens and the phenylalanine closes a CDR3 of 14 amino acids. The DNA shown is the 42-base CDR3, in frame from base 1. V and J lose 1 base and 1 base, and a span of 4 bases separates them. Findings and caveats that apply to the study as a whole: The authors suggested that each seasonal influenza vaccination may recruit only a limited number of new T cells.

The library was generated by RT-PCR. Instrument on record: Illumina HiSeq 2500. In-frame beta chains were kept once TCRdb had trimmed the public reads at Q25 with fastp and called clones with MiXCR. Every distinct CDR3 protein forms one entry, paired with its most common genes and DNA. A total of 530,000 or so distinct CDR3 sequences appear in this sample, 10% to 15% of them only once. Together, the top ten hold 10% of the sample. This clonotype was counted at least ten times. Its antigen is not yet known. Base qualities are missing; no much larger clone stands one base away. The rearranged segments are TRBV7-9 and TRBJ2-2; the D gene remains uncertain. The sequences come from PBMCs from blood, collected on the day of vaccination. The origin of this receptor is a man between 45 and 60 years old who received an inactivated influenza vaccine. Donor details come from another sample of the same person, matched by shared clones. Read as DNA, the sequence is TGTGCCAGCAGCTTAGACTGGAACACCGGGGAGCTGTTTTTT. This sequence encodes CASSLDWNTGELFF. The full variable domain, with segments outside the CDR3 supplied by the reference TRBV7-9 and TRBJ2-2 proteins, appears as DTGVSQNPRHKITKRGQNVTFRCDPISEHNRLYWYRQTLGQGPEFLTYFQNEAQLEKSRLLSDRFSAERPKGSFSTLEIQRTEQGDSAMYLCASSLDWNTGELFFGEGSRLTVL.